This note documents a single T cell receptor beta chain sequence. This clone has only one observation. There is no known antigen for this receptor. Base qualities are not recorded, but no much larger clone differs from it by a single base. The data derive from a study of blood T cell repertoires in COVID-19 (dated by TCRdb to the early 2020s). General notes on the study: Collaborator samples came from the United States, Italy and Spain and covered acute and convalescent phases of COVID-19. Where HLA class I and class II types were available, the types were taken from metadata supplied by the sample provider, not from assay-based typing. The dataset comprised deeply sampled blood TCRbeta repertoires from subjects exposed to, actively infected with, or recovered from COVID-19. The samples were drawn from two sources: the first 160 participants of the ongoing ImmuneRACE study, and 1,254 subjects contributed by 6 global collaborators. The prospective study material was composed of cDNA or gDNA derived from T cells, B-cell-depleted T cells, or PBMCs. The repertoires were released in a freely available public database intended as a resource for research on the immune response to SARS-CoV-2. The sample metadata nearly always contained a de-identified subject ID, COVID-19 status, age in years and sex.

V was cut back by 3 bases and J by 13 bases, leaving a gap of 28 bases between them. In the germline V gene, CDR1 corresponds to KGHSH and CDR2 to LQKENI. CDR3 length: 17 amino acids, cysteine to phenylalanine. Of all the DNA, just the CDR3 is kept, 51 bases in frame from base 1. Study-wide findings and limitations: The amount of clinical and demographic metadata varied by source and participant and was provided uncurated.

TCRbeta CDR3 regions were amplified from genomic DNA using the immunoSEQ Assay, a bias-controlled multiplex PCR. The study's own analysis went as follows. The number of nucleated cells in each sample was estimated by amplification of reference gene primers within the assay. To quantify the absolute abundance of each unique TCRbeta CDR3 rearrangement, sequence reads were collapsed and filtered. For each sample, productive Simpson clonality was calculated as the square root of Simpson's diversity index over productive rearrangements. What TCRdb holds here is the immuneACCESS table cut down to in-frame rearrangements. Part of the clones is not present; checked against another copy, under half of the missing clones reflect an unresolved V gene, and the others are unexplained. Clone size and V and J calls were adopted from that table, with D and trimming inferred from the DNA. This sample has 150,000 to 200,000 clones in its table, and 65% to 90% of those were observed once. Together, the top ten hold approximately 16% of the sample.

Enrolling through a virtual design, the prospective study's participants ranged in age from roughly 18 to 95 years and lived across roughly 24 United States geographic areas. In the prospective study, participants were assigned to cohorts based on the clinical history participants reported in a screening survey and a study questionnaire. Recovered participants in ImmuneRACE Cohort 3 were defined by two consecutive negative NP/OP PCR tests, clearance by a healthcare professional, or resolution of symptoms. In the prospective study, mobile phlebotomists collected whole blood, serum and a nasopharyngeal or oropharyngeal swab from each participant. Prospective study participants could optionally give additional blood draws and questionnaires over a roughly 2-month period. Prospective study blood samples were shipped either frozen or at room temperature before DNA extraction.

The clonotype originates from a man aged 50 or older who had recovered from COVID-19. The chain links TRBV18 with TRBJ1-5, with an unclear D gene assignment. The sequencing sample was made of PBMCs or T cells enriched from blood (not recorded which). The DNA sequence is TGTGCCAGCTCACCGGCGGGGAGGAGCCCTAGCCTAGGGCCTCAGCATTTT. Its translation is CASSPAGRSPSLGPQHF.